This T cell receptor (beta chain) was observed in a study of blood T cells in healthy people across ages. This clonotype has a handful of counts. The antigen remains undetermined. The length of the CDR3 is 10 residues. V was shortened by 5 bases and J by 4 bases, with 5 bases between the two germline ends. CDR1 and CDR2 from the germline V gene are SQVTM and ANQGSEA. Findings and limits, study-wide: Diversity estimates from one million T cells were considered underestimates.

Russia was home to the donors, healthy Caucasian individuals aged about 6 to 90. For every donor, a draw yielded approximately 9.8 milliliters of peripheral blood. A second PCR of 7 to 11 cycles used a sample-barcoded 5' primer and a J-beta primer mix. Each cDNA molecule was tagged by a template-switch adaptor that had 12 random nucleotides. TCRdb fed the 5' RACE reads into MiXCR, producing one record per CDR3 protein. The sample lists about a million distinct CDR3 sequences, just over 50% occurring once. The TCR originated in a woman aged 60-75 years in good health. Sequenced material: blood. The chain carries TRBV29-1 and TRBJ2-5; D is ambiguous. CDR3 residues: CSVSIETQYF. CDR3 in DNA: TGCAGCGTTTCTATAGAGACCCAGTACTTC. The whole variable domain, filled in from reference TRBV29-1 and TRBJ2-5, reads SAVISQKPSRDICQRGTSLTIQCQVDSQVTMMFWYRQQPGQSLTLIATANQGSEATYESGFVIDKFPISRPNLTFSTLTVSNMSPEDSSIYLCSVSIETQYFGPGTRLLVL.